The sequence of this T cell receptor (beta chain) was determined in a study of beta chain features in type 1 diabetes. Background on the study: Patient and healthy donor groups were alike in age, gender and cell yields. Examination of sorted cells across all samples involved approximately 100,000,000 cells. Study observations and caveats: Naive, central memory and Treg TCRB repertoires appeared more alike in patients than in healthy donors. TCRB CDR3s were moderately but significantly shorter in Type 1 diabetes patients in all four CD4+ subsets.

This clone turned up a few times. The antigen remains undetermined. Every bit of the isolated RNA underwent reverse transcription, so sequencing read expressed TCRB transcripts. Libraries were prepared by immunoSEQ multiplex PCR; TCRdb keeps only in-frame clonotypes and omits some of them. The sample contains about 400,000 clones, roughly an eighth of which appear only once. The sequenced sample consisted of naive CD4+ T cells from blood. This receptor was identified in a man younger than 35 in good health.

The CDR3 is CASLAVTTDTQYF. The CDR3 nucleotides are TGTGCCAGCCTAGCGGTTACCACAGATACGCAGTATTTT. V usage is TRBV28 and J usage is TRBJ2-3, with TRBD2 matching over 7 bases. Losses at the gene ends were 8 bases for V and 2 bases for J; bases not matched to a gene: 4. Looked up from germline, CDR1 is MDHEN and CDR2 is SYDVKM. The CDR3 spans 13 residues.